A single TCR beta chain is shown here with its context. Antigen specificity is unknown. From germline, CDR1 is PRHDT and CDR2 FYEKMQ (reference sequence). This CDR3 comprises 14 residues. The ends lost 6 bases at V and 3 bases at J; junction bases unmatched: 7. Method: immunoSEQ multiplex PCR; TCRdb's copy keeps in-frame clones and lacks some. In the table there are about 360,000 clones, 70% to 90% of which are singletons. The source of the sample is a study of cytomegalovirus exposure and HLA in healthy donors. Study context: The 90 to 150 validation repertoires matched the roughly 670 first-cohort repertoires in platform, a later analysis reported.

Findings and caveats of the study: Subsequent analysis revealed that first-cohort TCR clusters tended to co-occur in the roughly 120 validation repertoires. Most TCR sequences were seen very rarely across donors, but some public TCRs occurred in many.

The source is a woman between 18 and 30 years old in good health and CMV-seronegative. The sequencing input was PBMCs. The rearrangement links TRBV13 to TRBJ1-1, with 7 bases aligning to TRBD1. The CDR3 protein is CASRRAGGDTEAFF. DNA of the CDR3: TGTGCCAGCAGACGGGCAGGGGGAGACACTGAAGCTTTCTTT.